This T cell receptor beta chain was identified during a study of shared clonotypes between healthy human individuals. Whole-study results and caveats: Sharing of clonotypes among donors was expected to vary with sequencing depth. A handful of donors held roughly 5% of naive CD4 clonotypes in common.

Concerning this clone itself: Antigen unknown.

Generated by immunoSEQ multiplex PCR, the TCRdb table keeps only in-frame clones and is missing some. This sample has under 750,000 clones; 55% to 80% occur once, and the top ten carry 1.8%. CD4+ cells were split into CD45RA+ naive and CD45RA-negative memory subsets. The specimen was memory CD4+ T cells sorted from blood. The subset: CD45RA-negative fraction. The sequence came from a woman in her 30s in good health.

CDR3: CASSLMDRLTGELFF. The CDR3 DNA sequence: TGCGCCAGCAGCTTGATGGACAGACTCACCGGGGAGCTGTTTTTT. The rearrangement uses TRBV5-1 and TRBJ2-2; TRBD1 is a possible D gene (6 bases). Trimming stripped 1 base from V and 4 bases from J, with 11 bases between. Germline loops: CDR1 SGHRS, CDR2 YFSETQ. The length of the CDR3 is 15 residues.